This is a list of T cell receptor beta chains from one sample in a study of identical twins. TCRdb reprocessed the 5' RACE reads via MiXCR and lists one record per CDR3 protein. The sample records around 680,000 distinct CDR3 sequences, 8.6% being singletons. This same sample was also taken into another study, of yellow fever vaccine responses in identical twins.

Input material: PBMCs. These receptors originate from a woman between 18 and 29 years old in good health. CDR3s include the opening cysteine and the closing phenylalanine or tryptophan. Fields, in order: clone size, J gene, D gene, V gene, CDR3 length, CDR3 protein, CDR3 DNA. The D gene is left open where the match is weak. Clone size, where shown, is once, few, many, or a class for clones that have expanded.

few TRBJ1-1 . TRBV29-1 10 CSVEGPEAFF TGCAGCGTTGAGGGCCCTGAAGCTTTCTTT
few TRBJ2-7 . TRBV5-1 14 CASSLAATQREQYF TGCGCCAGCAGCTTGGCCGCGACCCAGAGGGAGCAGTACTTC
few TRBJ2-7 . TRBV11-2 14 CASSPRTPSYEQYF TGTGCCAGCAGCCCTCGGACACCCTCCTACGAGCAGTACTTC
many TRBJ2-3 TRBD2 TRBV5-1 19 CASSSAGTSGSATTDTQYF TGCGCCAGCAGCTCAGCCGGGACTAGCGGGAGCGCCACCACAGATACGCAGTATTTT
few TRBJ2-5 TRBD2 TRBV7-6 16 CASSLSAQRGQETQYF TGTGCCAGCAGCTTAAGCGCCCAGCGGGGTCAAGAGACCCAGTACTTC
few TRBJ2-4 TRBD1 TRBV18 17 CASSPRTLTGKADIQYF TGTGCCAGCTCACCCAGGACGTTGACAGGGAAGGCGGACATTCAGTACTTC
many TRBJ1-2 . TRBV9 12 CASRPTAFGYTF TGTGCCAGCAGGCCCACCGCCTTTGGCTACACCTTC
few TRBJ2-7 TRBD2 TRBV7-9 16 CASSLPAVAGSYEQYF TGTGCCAGCAGCTTACCCGCGGTAGCGGGCTCCTACGAGCAGTACTTC
. TRBJ1-6 . TRBV9 14 CASSEGGVNSPLHF TGTGCCAGCAGCGAGGGGGGAGTTAATTCACCCCTCCACTTT
few TRBJ2-7 . TRBV20-1 13 CSATPGSSYEQYF TGCAGTGCTACTCCAGGGAGCTCCTACGAGCAGTACTTC
. TRBJ2-3 TRBD2 TRBV29-1 15 CSVRTSGRQADTQYF TGCAGCGTCCGGACTAGCGGGAGGCAAGCAGATACGCAGTATTTT
few TRBJ2-7 . TRBV20-1 13 CSAHRTSSYEQYF TGCAGTGCGCATAGGACCTCCTCCTACGAGCAGTACTTC
. TRBJ2-7 . TRBV18 14 CASSPRGADYEQYF TGTGCCAGCTCACCACGGGGAGCCGACTACGAGCAGTACTTC
many TRBJ2-1 . TRBV5-1 11 CASSLADEQFF TGTGCCAGCAGCTTAGCGGATGAGCAGTTCTTC
many TRBJ2-1 . TRBV6-4 12 CAAGTEFGEQFF TGTGCCGCCGGGACGGAATTTGGTGAGCAGTTCTTC
. TRBJ1-2 . TRBV10-3 14 CAISDSRGPYGYTF TGTGCCATCAGTGACTCCAGGGGTCCCTATGGCTACACCTTC
many TRBJ2-5 . TRBV10-3 15 CAISAERGGEETQYF TGTGCCATCAGTGCCGAGAGGGGGGGCGAGGAGACCCAGTACTTC
few TRBJ1-1 . TRBV5-6 13 CASQRASGAEAFF TGTGCCAGCCAGCGCGCGTCAGGGGCTGAAGCTTTCTTT
. TRBJ2-2 . TRBV24-1 12 CATSDPVGELFF TGTGCCACCAGTGACCCCGTTGGGGAGCTGTTTTTT
. TRBJ2-7 TRBD1 TRBV7-8 13 CASGTGGDYEQYF TGTGCCAGCGGGACAGGGGGTGACTACGAGCAGTACTTC
many TRBJ2-7 . TRBV4-2 13 CASSQAVGNEQYF TGTGCCAGCAGCCAAGCGGTCGGGAATGAGCAGTACTTC
. TRBJ2-7 . TRBV7-2 12 CASSAQITEQYF TGTGCCAGCAGCGCCCAAATAACCGAGCAGTACTTC
. TRBJ1-1 . TRBV7-9 13 CASYPPGRTEAFF TGTGCCAGCTATCCCCCCGGGAGGACTGAAGCTTTCTTT
. TRBJ2-3 TRBD2 TRBV15 19 CATSRDDPSSGLWTDTQYF TGTGCCACCAGCAGAGACGATCCCTCTAGCGGCCTCTGGACAGATACGCAGTATTTT
few TRBJ2-1 TRBD2 TRBV6-5 13 CASSYSAASGKFF TGTGCCAGCAGTTACAGCGCGGCTAGCGGGAAGTTCTTC
many TRBJ2-1 . TRBV28 11 CASSLKGEQFF TGTGCCAGCAGTTTGAAGGGTGAGCAGTTCTTC
. TRBJ2-3 TRBD2 TRBV6-2/TRBV6-3 21 CASSLRSPWTSGRSRTDTQYF TGTGCCAGCAGTCTCCGCTCGCCGTGGACTAGCGGGAGGTCGAGGACAGATACGCAGTATTTT
. TRBJ2-1 . TRBV20-1 13 CSARGARYNEQFF TGCAGTGCTAGAGGTGCCCGATACAATGAGCAGTTCTTC
many TRBJ1-1 . TRBV7-2 13 CASSLGQPAFPFF TGTGCCAGCAGCTTAGGACAGCCGGCGTTTCCTTTCTTT
. TRBJ2-2 . TRBV28 15 CASRTPKGGTGELFF TGTGCCAGCCGGACTCCAAAGGGGGGGACCGGGGAGCTGTTTTTT
few TRBJ2-5 TRBD2 TRBV25-1 16 CASSELWGGNTETQYF TGTGCCAGCAGTGAATTGTGGGGGGGAAACACGGAGACCCAGTACTTC
. TRBJ2-1 . TRBV9 16 CASSVAVGATNNEQFF TGTGCCAGCAGCGTAGCGGTCGGAGCCACAAACAATGAGCAGTTCTTC
few TRBJ2-3 TRBD2 TRBV12-3/TRBV12-4 20 CASSLELWSGLAGGLDTQYF TGTGCCAGCAGTTTAGAACTTTGGTCTGGACTAGCGGGAGGACTAGATACGCAGTATTTT
many TRBJ2-3 TRBD2 TRBV4-1 17 CASSHGTSGMRTDTQYF TGCGCCAGCAGCCATGGGACTAGCGGGATGAGGACAGATACGCAGTATTTT
. TRBJ2-3 . TRBV27 13 CASNSGWPDTQYF TGTGCCAGCAATTCAGGGTGGCCAGATACGCAGTATTTT
. TRBJ2-1 . TRBV20-1 15 CSARVGASFYNEQFF TGCAGTGCTAGAGTAGGGGCTAGTTTTTACAATGAGCAGTTCTTC
. TRBJ2-7 TRBD1 TRBV11-2 16 CASSPTGGRVTYEQYF TGTGCCAGCAGCCCAACAGGGGGTCGGGTGACCTACGAGCAGTACTTC
many TRBJ1-1 TRBD1 TRBV29-1 13 CSVERQGYTEAFF TGCAGCGTTGAACGACAGGGGTACACTGAAGCTTTCTTT
few TRBJ2-3 TRBD2 TRBV7-9 17 CASSFRELAGVTDTQYF TGTGCCAGCAGCTTTCGAGAACTAGCGGGAGTCACAGATACGCAGTATTTT
. TRBJ2-7 . TRBV10-3 17 CAISEGDGIPLRSEQYF TGTGCCATCAGTGAAGGGGACGGAATACCTCTACGGAGCGAGCAGTACTTC
. TRBJ2-5 TRBD2 TRBV7-3 15 CASSQSGAMIETQYF TGTGCCAGCAGCCAGAGCGGGGCCATGATAGAGACCCAGTACTTC
few TRBJ2-7 TRBD1 TRBV4-3 15 CASSQDGTGEYEQYF TGCGCCAGCAGCCAAGATGGGACAGGGGAATACGAGCAGTACTTC
. TRBJ2-2 . TRBV7-8 15 CASSFDGRNTGELFF TGTGCCAGCAGCTTTGACGGGCGGAACACCGGGGAGCTGTTTTTT
few TRBJ2-7 . TRBV6-1 15 CASRTTGTKSYEQYF TGTGCCAGCAGAACGACCGGGACGAAATCCTACGAGCAGTACTTC
. TRBJ2-1 . TRBV7-2 13 CASNLGSYNEQFF TGTGCCAGCAACCTGGGGTCCTACAATGAGCAGTTCTTC
. TRBJ2-2 . TRBV6-2/TRBV6-3 15 CASRRSGRGTGELFF TGTGCCAGCAGACGATCGGGCCGGGGCACCGGGGAGCTGTTTTTT
. TRBJ2-7 TRBD1 TRBV9 14 CASSPRDSFYEQYF TGTGCCAGCAGCCCCCGGGACAGCTTTTACGAGCAGTACTTC
few TRBJ2-5 TRBD2 TRBV7-9 17 CASSPGTSGERVETQYF TGTGCCAGCAGCCCCGGGACTAGCGGGGAGCGAGTAGAGACCCAGTACTTC
. TRBJ2-6 . TRBV18 16 CASSPREGSGANVLTF TGTGCCAGCTCACCAAGAGAGGGCTCTGGGGCCAACGTCCTGACTTTC
once TRBJ2-5 . TRBV4-3 14 CASSQNGAVETQYF TGCGCCAGCAGCCAAAATGGGGCGGTGGAGACCCAGTACTTC
many TRBJ2-5 . TRBV7-2 15 CASSLWGELKETQYF TGTGCCAGCAGCTTATGGGGGGAACTTAAAGAGACCCAGTACTTC
. TRBJ2-7 TRBD2 TRBV7-9 17 CASSFRPGTSESYEQYF TGTGCCAGCAGCTTTCGACCCGGGACTAGTGAATCCTACGAGCAGTACTTC